What follows is one T cell receptor (beta chain) and its context. In the authors' methods: Reference gene primers were amplified, and this amplification served to estimate nucleated cell counts. The method was immunoSEQ multiplex PCR; TCRdb's version includes in-frame clones alone and lacks a portion of them. D and trimming were read from the DNA, whereas the V and J calls and clone size are those reported in that table. The sample has 37,000 or so clones, around 87% seen once. Germline assignment: CDR1 LNHDA and CDR2 SQIVND (reference sequence). The CDR3 runs 14 residues. V lost 3 bases and J lost 0, with 7 bases in between. The data were taken from a study of blood T cell repertoires in COVID-19. Whole-study context: PBMCs, B-cell-depleted T cells, or T cells provided the cDNA or gDNA that made up the material.

The TCR was taken from a man in his sixties or seventies with acute or convalescent COVID-19. Material: peripheral blood. The chain employs TRBV19 and TRBJ2-3, with D uncertain. As DNA, the CDR3 is TGTGCCAGTAGTATCGGGTTTAGCACAGATACGCAGTATTTT. This translates into CASSIGFSTDTQYF.